The next 8 T cell receptor beta chains were all read from a single sample in a study of cytotoxic CD8 clonotypes in ibrutinib-treated CLL. Only in-frame clones appear in the TCRdb table, and some are missing; sequencing was by immunoSEQ multiplex PCR. Counted here are tens of thousands of clones, 69% occurring once; the ten biggest clones make up roughly 12%. Source: PBMCs, taken after 12 months of ibrutinib treatment. These receptors were taken from a human donor with chronic lymphocytic leukemia.

This clone was seen a few times. The V gene is TRBV9, the J gene TRBJ1-5; TRBD1 agrees at 7 bases. The ends lost 3 bases at V and 0 bases at J; junction bases unmatched: 3. The CDR3 totals 15 residues. Germline CDR1 and CDR2: SGDLS and YYNGEE. For the CDR3, the DNA is TGTGCCAGCAGCGCCGGGACAGATAGCAATCAGCCCCAGCATTTT. It codes for CASSAGTDSNQPQHF.

This chain connects TRBV27 to TRBJ1-1, with D tentatively TRBD1 (5 bases). The CDR3 totals 15 residues. In germline, CDR1 is MNHEY, CDR2 SMNVEV (reference sequence). Trimming left V 11 bases short and J 4 bases short, with 23 bases between. This CDR3 reads CASILLSGGVTEAFF. CDR3 DNA sequence: TGTGCCTCCATCCTCCTCTCTGGGGGGGTCACTGAAGCTTTCTTT.

The CDR3: CASSRQGSYEQYF. For the CDR3, the DNA is TGTGCCAGCAGCCGTCAAGGATCCTACGAGCAGTACTTC. This chain joins TRBV5-4 and TRBJ2-7, with unresolved D. This CDR3 has 13 amino acids. From germline, CDR1 is SGHNT and CDR2 YYREEE (reference sequence). V lost 4 bases, J lost 1 base, and 9 bases lay in between.

The gene calls are TRBV7-3 and TRBJ1-1, with no clear D. Germline V gene sequence: CDR1 SGHTA, CDR2 FQGTGA. The CDR3 is 13 amino acids. V gave up 3 bases and J gave up 0 bases, with 5 bases separating them. This CDR3 is CASSFYLNTEAFF. The CDR3 DNA reads as TGTGCCAGCAGCTTTTATCTGAACACTGAAGCTTTCTTT.

This clone was detected ten times or more. The chain carries TRBV7-6 and TRBJ2-5, with a tentative D call TRBD2 (5 bases). V shed 5 bases and J shed 5 bases, with 15 bases lying between them. The CDR3 spans 14 residues. Germline CDR1 is SGHVS and CDR2 is FNYEAQ. CDR3 bases: TGTGCCAGCAGCCCGTCACTAGTTCTCGAGACCCAGTACTTC. This sequence encodes CASSPSLVLETQYF.

The chain employs TRBV7-2 and TRBJ2-5, with TRBD2 identical over 7 bases. The CDR3 loop spans 13 amino acids. Per the germline V gene, CDR1 is SGHTA and CDR2 is FQGNSA. V dropped 5 bases and J dropped 4; count of bases not matched to a gene: 4. CDR3 region: CASSRLARETQYF. The CDR3 DNA follows: TGTGCCAGCAGCAGACTAGCTCGAGAGACCCAGTACTTC. Drawing the rest from reference TRBV7-2 and TRBJ2-5, the complete variable domain is GAGVSQSPSNKVTEKGKDVELRCDPISGHTALYWYRQSLGQGLEFLIYFQGNSAPDKSGLPSDRFSAERTGGSVSTLTIQRTQQEDSAVYLCASSRLARETQYFGPGTRLLVL.

This chain joins TRBV28 and TRBJ1-3, with TRBD1 matching 9 bases. The germline CDR1 and CDR2 sequences are MDHEN and SYDVKM. Trimming took 6 bases from V and 0 from J; bases not matched to a gene: 6. The CDR3 totals 16 residues. The chain's CDR3 is CASSDPGQGSGNTIYF. In nucleotides, the CDR3 is TGTGCCAGCAGCGACCCGGGACAGGGCTCTGGAAACACCATATATTTT.

The V call is TRBV6-5, the J call TRBJ1-2; D perhaps matches TRBD1 (5 bases). Germline loops: CDR1 MNHEY, CDR2 SVGAGI. Trimming took 4 bases from V and 4 from J, leaving 13 bases between them. CDR3 length: 14 amino acids. CDR3 sequence reads: CASSLSQGTYGYTF. The CDR3 DNA follows: TGTGCCAGCAGTTTGTCTCAGGGCACCTATGGCTACACCTTC.